The present T cell receptor beta chain was sequenced within a study of blood T cell repertoires in COVID-19. Original data processing: The authors estimated nucleated cell counts from reference gene primer amplification. Sequencing was performed with immunoSEQ multiplex PCR; in TCRdb, only in-frame clones are kept and a portion is missing. D and trimming were read from the DNA, whereas the V and J calls and clone size are those reported in that table. This sample has fewer than 85,000 clones; around 83% occur once, and the top ten carry over 15%. The CDR3 has 13 residues. Losses at the gene ends were 6 bases for V and 7 bases for J; bases not matched to a gene: 5.

The sequence derives from a woman aged 55-70 years with acute or convalescent COVID-19. V usage is TRBV12-3 or TRBV12-4 and J usage is TRBJ1-2, with 10 positions matching TRBD1. The sample taken for sequencing was peripheral blood. The CDR3 spells CASSRTGGVGYTF. In nucleotides, the CDR3 is TGTGCCAGCAGCCGGACAGGGGGAGTTGGCTACACCTTC.